This T cell receptor (beta chain) was identified in a study of T cells in Graves' hyperthyroidism and ophthalmopathy. The CDR3 contains 16 residues. Germline CDR1 LNHNV, CDR2 YYDKDF (reference sequence). Between the trimmed V and J ends, which lost 3 bases and 7 bases, there was a span of 21 bases. Lactation, pregnancy, other autoimmune disease or uncontrolled infection excluded patients. It was RNA transcripts that yielded the amplified TCR beta CDR3 regions. Initially, a first-round RT-PCR of the TCR CDR3 employed the HTBI primer set. One entry per CDR3 protein results from TCRdb running MiXCR on the multiplex PCR reads. The repertoire holds a few hundred thousand distinct CDR3 sequences, over 45% seen once, with about 40% in the top ten.

The chain couples TRBV15 to TRBJ1-2, with D perhaps matching TRBD1 (5 bases). Sequenced: peripheral blood or thyroid tissue (not recorded which). This receptor was taken from an adult woman with Graves' disease, either hyperthyroidism or ophthalmopathy (not recorded which). DNA of the CDR3: TGTGCCACCAGCAGCCAAGATAGGGCAGGGAGAGGTGGCTACACCTTC. Amino acid sequence: CATSSQDRAGRGGYTF. Using reference TRBV15 and TRBJ1-2 for the parts outside the CDR3, the full variable domain is DAMVIQNPRYQVTQFGKPVTLSCSQTLNHNVMYWYQQKSSQAPKLLFHYYDKDFNNEADTPDNFQSRRPNTSFCFLDIRSPGLGDTAMYLCATSSQDRAGRGGYTFGSGTRLTVV.